A selection of T cell receptor beta chains follows, all from one sample in a study of T-cell reconstitution after alpha-beta-depleted transplantation in children. TCRdb itself ran the PCR reads through MiXCR, one entry per CDR3 protein. The sample yields about 350,000 distinct CDR3 sequences, 13% seen once. The material sequenced was PBMCs, taken from the stem cell graft. The receptors come from a human donor who donated a stem cell graft to a child with Fanconi anemia. Both conserved end residues are part of each CDR3. The D gene is left open where the match is weak. Only some rows state a clone size, as once, few, many or a class for expanded clones.

abundance	v_gene	j_gene	d_gene	CDR3nt	CDR3aa
few	TRBV7-9	TRBJ1-1	TRBD1	TGTGCCAGCAGGACCCCCGGGACAGAGAACACTGAAGCTTTCTTT	CASRTPGTENTEAFF
-	TRBV5-1	TRBJ2-2	-	TGCGCCAGCAGCTGGACCGCAGCGGAGAACACCGGGGAGCTGTTTTTT	CASSWTAAENTGELFF
-	TRBV12-3/TRBV12-4	TRBJ2-1	-	TGTGCCAGCAGTTTAGTTTCAGGGGCTAGTCGTTCCTACAATGAGCAGTTCTTC	CASSLVSGASRSYNEQFF
many	TRBV3-1	TRBJ2-3	-	TGTGCCAGCAGCCAGTGGGATGGATCAGGGGGGCCTCCAGATACGCAGTATTTT	CASSQWDGSGGPPDTQYF
few	TRBV7-6	TRBJ2-3	-	TGTGCCAGCAGCTTAGCGGACGGGTGGACAGATACGCAGTATTTT	CASSLADGWTDTQYF
-	TRBV5-1	TRBJ2-5	-	TGCGCCAGCAGCCCCCGGACTTCCCGATCAGAGACCCAGTACTTC	CASSPRTSRSETQYF
-	TRBV20-1	TRBJ2-7	-	TGCAGTGCTAGAGAGGACAGCCACCGCTACGAGCAGTACTTC	CSAREDSHRYEQYF
-	TRBV6-2/TRBV6-3	TRBJ1-6	-	TGTGCCAGTCAGAGCTCATCCAGACAGTTCCACTTT	CASQSSSRQFHF
many	TRBV7-9	TRBJ2-1	-	TGTGCCAGCAGCCCAAGGCCCCTTCGGGAGCAGTTCTTC	CASSPRPLREQFF
-	TRBV6-5	TRBJ2-2	-	TGTGCCAGCAGTTACTCGGCATCACGGATTGGGGCCGGGGAGCTGTTTTTT	CASSYSASRIGAGELFF
few	TRBV12-3/TRBV12-4	TRBJ2-2	TRBD1	TGTGCCAGCACTCGGGACAGCGCGAACACCGGGGAGCTGTTTTTT	CASTRDSANTGELFF
many	TRBV12-3/TRBV12-4	TRBJ2-7	-	TGTGCCAGCAGTGCCAGTGGGTCTTCTAGGGAGCAGTACTTC	CASSASGSSREQYF
-	TRBV7-9	TRBJ1-1	-	TGTGCCAGCAGCTTAGCGCGACTTGAAGCTTTCTTT	CASSLARLEAFF
many	TRBV10-1	TRBJ2-7	TRBD2	TGCGCCAGCAGTGAAACTAGCGGGGGTTCCTACGAGCAGTACTTC	CASSETSGGSYEQYF
-	TRBV10-3	TRBJ1-5	-	TGTGCCATCAGTGTGGACAGTAGCAATCAGCCCCAGCATTTT	CAISVDSSNQPQHF
-	TRBV20-1	TRBJ1-2	TRBD1	TGCAGTGCTCCTTTACAGGGGGCACAAGGCTACACCTTC	CSAPLQGAQGYTF
many	TRBV18	TRBJ2-5	-	TGTGCCAGCTCACCAAGAGGGACGGCGGAGACCCAGTACTTC	CASSPRGTAETQYF
few	TRBV20-1	TRBJ2-1	-	TGCAGTGCTAGAGCTCCGGCTAGGGCCTACAATGAGCAGTTCTTC	CSARAPARAYNEQFF
few	TRBV5-1	TRBJ2-5	TRBD1	TGCGCCAGCAGCTTGGCTGGGACAGCAAAAGAGACCCAGTACTTC	CASSLAGTAKETQYF
many	TRBV5-1	TRBJ1-1	-	TGCGCCAGCAGCGCCCAGGGGAGCACTGAAGCTTTCTTT	CASSAQGSTEAFF
few	TRBV20-1	TRBJ1-2	-	TGCAGTGCTAGAGCAGGGATCTTCTACACCTTC	CSARAGIFYTF
once	TRBV27	TRBJ2-3	TRBD2	TGTGCCAGCAGTTCGTATAGCGGGGAGCTCACAGATACGCAGTATTTT	CASSSYSGELTDTQYF
-	TRBV20-1	TRBJ1-3	-	TGCAGTGCCCGACCCGGGGCGGAGGGAAACACCATATATTTT	CSARPGAEGNTIYF
-	TRBV12-3/TRBV12-4	TRBJ2-7	-	TGTGCCACCCACAAGTCAGGGTCAACCTACGAGCAGTACTTC	CATHKSGSTYEQYF
many	TRBV10-3	TRBJ1-1	TRBD1	TGTGCCATCAGTCCTAAAGGGACAGGGAACACTGAAGCTTTCTTT	CAISPKGTGNTEAFF
few	TRBV6-5	TRBJ1-1	-	TGTGCCAGCAGTTACTCCAGGGCGAAGCACACTGAAGCTTTCTTT	CASSYSRAKHTEAFF
-	TRBV4-3	TRBJ2-3	TRBD1	TGCGCCAGCAGCCAAGCGGGACAGGGATTAGATACGCAGTATTTT	CASSQAGQGLDTQYF
many	TRBV10-3	TRBJ1-1	-	TGTGCCATCAGGTTGACAGTGAACACTGAAGCTTTCTTT	CAIRLTVNTEAFF
few	TRBV4-3	TRBJ1-6	TRBD1	TGCGCCAGCAGCCTAGGCGGACAGGGAGATTCACCCCTCCACTTT	CASSLGGQGDSPLHF
-	TRBV20-1	TRBJ1-2	-	TGCAGTGCTTTCACCCCGGACAGTTTGGGCTACACCTTC	CSAFTPDSLGYTF
many	TRBV28	TRBJ1-6	-	TGTGCCAGCAGTTTACAGTCATCACCCCTCCACTTT	CASSLQSSPLHF
-	TRBV29-1	TRBJ2-3	TRBD2	TGCAGCGTTCTGTCGGGGGGTACAGATACGCAGTATTTT	CSVLSGGTDTQYF
-	TRBV10-3	TRBJ2-1	TRBD2	TGTGCCATCAGAACGGCACACGGGGGGAATGAGCAGTTCTTC	CAIRTAHGGNEQFF
few	TRBV5-1	TRBJ2-1	-	TGCGCCAGCAGCTTGACGGCGGGCCCTCAGCAGTTCTTC	CASSLTAGPQQFF
many	TRBV12-3/TRBV12-4	TRBJ1-1	-	TGTGCCAGCAGCGCGGGTACGAGGGCTGAAGCTTTCTTT	CASSAGTRAEAFF
-	TRBV7-2	TRBJ2-5	TRBD2	TGTGCCAGCAGCTTAAGGGCGGGGGGGCTTCAGGAAGAGACCCAGTACTTC	CASSLRAGGLQEETQYF
many	TRBV24-1	TRBJ1-1	-	TGTGCCACCAGTCGGGGTCCCACTGAAGCTTTCTTT	CATSRGPTEAFF
many	TRBV7-6	TRBJ2-1	-	TGTGCCAGCAGCTTAGGGGGAGCAGATGAGCAGTTCTTC	CASSLGGADEQFF
-	TRBV7-3	TRBJ2-6	-	TGTGCCAGCAGCGGGGCGCATTCTGGGGCCAACGTCCTGACTTTC	CASSGAHSGANVLTF
many	TRBV10-3	TRBJ1-4	TRBD1	TGTGCCATCAGTGAGTCGGGACAGCATAATGAAAAACTGTTTTTT	CAISESGQHNEKLFF
many	TRBV29-1	TRBJ1-5	-	TGCAGCGTTTATTTTGGAGGGAATCAGCCCCAGCATTTT	CSVYFGGNQPQHF
-	TRBV3-1	TRBJ1-1	-	TGTGCCAGCAGCCAAGTCTTTTGGGCTGAAGCTTTCTTT	CASSQVFWAEAFF
few	TRBV20-1	TRBJ2-1	-	TGCAGTGCTAGCTCCGGGTTCAATGAGCAGTTCTTC	CSASSGFNEQFF
many	TRBV6-2/TRBV6-3	TRBJ2-7	-	TGTGCCAGCAAAGCGTTCCCAAGCTCCTACGAGCAGTACTTC	CASKAFPSSYEQYF
-	TRBV4-3	TRBJ1-6	-	TGCGCCAGCAGCCAAGATGTGGCAGGGAGCTACAATTCACCCCTCCACTTT	CASSQDVAGSYNSPLHF
-	TRBV4-3	TRBJ1-2	-	TGCGCCAGCAGCCCGGGCGCAGGGTCCAACTATGGCTACACCTTC	CASSPGAGSNYGYTF
few	TRBV7-8	TRBJ1-2	-	TGTGCCAGCAGCTTAGGGGTGCGGAACTATGGCTACACCTTC	CASSLGVRNYGYTF
-	TRBV7-9	TRBJ1-1	-	TGTGCCAGCAGCTTCCCCATTGGGGGCCGGAACACTGAAGCTTTCTTT	CASSFPIGGRNTEAFF
few	TRBV4-1	TRBJ1-2	-	TGCGCCAGCAGCCAAGCAGGACAGAATCCCTATGGCTACACCTTC	CASSQAGQNPYGYTF
few	TRBV12-3/TRBV12-4	TRBJ2-5	TRBD2	TGTGCCAGCAGTTTCCCCCTATTCGGACTAGCGGGGGGGCCGACGGAAGAGACCCAGTACTTC	CASSFPLFGLAGGPTEETQYF
many	TRBV12-3/TRBV12-4	TRBJ2-2	-	TGTGCCAGCAGTTTTGGGTCGAACACCGGGGAGCTGTTTTTT	CASSFGSNTGELFF
-	TRBV10-3	TRBJ1-6	TRBD1	TGTGCCATCAGGGAACAGGGGTCACCCCTCCACTTT	CAIREQGSPLHF
many	TRBV7-9	TRBJ2-1	-	TGTGCCAGCAGCTTAGTTAGGCGGGAGCAGTTCTTC	CASSLVRREQFF
many	TRBV7-2	TRBJ2-7	-	TGTGCCAGCAGCTTAGACGGCTACGGGGTCGAGCAGTACTTC	CASSLDGYGVEQYF
few	TRBV10-3	TRBJ1-1	-	TGTGCCACCAACCAGGGCGGGACTGAAGCTTTCTTT	CATNQGGTEAFF
many	TRBV7-8	TRBJ2-3	-	TGTGCCAGCAGCTGGGACTTCACAGATACGCAGTATTTT	CASSWDFTDTQYF
-	TRBV29-1	TRBJ2-7	TRBD1	TGCAGCGTTGAAACTCCCCGGACAGGGACGGTGCAGTACTTC	CSVETPRTGTVQYF
many	TRBV3-1	TRBJ2-2	-	TGTGCCAGCAGCCAAGCTATGGGCACCGGGGAGCTGTTTTTT	CASSQAMGTGELFF
many	TRBV6-5	TRBJ2-1	TRBD1	TGTGCCAGCAGTTCCCACCGGGACAGGGAGCAGTTCTTC	CASSSHRDREQFF